The clone carrying this T cell receptor beta chain was counted at least ten times. The antigen is unknown. CDR1 is SQVTM, CDR2 ANQGSEA, per germline. CDR3 length: 13 amino acids. Trimming took 6 bases from V and 2 from J; bases not matched to a gene: 4. Diagnosis rested on symptoms, serum thyroxine and TRAb, thyroid ultrasound, and orbital computed tomography. The sample belongs to a study of T cells in Graves' hyperthyroidism and ophthalmopathy. Study conclusions and caveats: Most thyroid clonotypes expanded above 0.001 appeared in blood too.

TCR beta CDR3 region amplification was performed from RNA transcripts. The study used the HTBI primer set for a first-round RT-PCR of the TCR CDR3. Each CDR3 protein is one row after TCRdb ran MiXCR on the multiplex PCR reads. The sample comprises under 300,000 distinct CDR3 sequences, less than 30% of which are singletons, and about 30% rests with the top ten. This TCR came from a man aged 40-55 years with Graves' hyperthyroidism that later progressed to Graves' ophthalmopathy. The chain uses TRBV29-1 and TRBJ1-2, with 9 bases identical to TRBD1. Sequencing used blood. The CDR3 DNA sequence: TGCAGCGTATGGACAGGGGTAAACTATGGCTACACCTTC. As protein: CSVWTGVNYGYTF.